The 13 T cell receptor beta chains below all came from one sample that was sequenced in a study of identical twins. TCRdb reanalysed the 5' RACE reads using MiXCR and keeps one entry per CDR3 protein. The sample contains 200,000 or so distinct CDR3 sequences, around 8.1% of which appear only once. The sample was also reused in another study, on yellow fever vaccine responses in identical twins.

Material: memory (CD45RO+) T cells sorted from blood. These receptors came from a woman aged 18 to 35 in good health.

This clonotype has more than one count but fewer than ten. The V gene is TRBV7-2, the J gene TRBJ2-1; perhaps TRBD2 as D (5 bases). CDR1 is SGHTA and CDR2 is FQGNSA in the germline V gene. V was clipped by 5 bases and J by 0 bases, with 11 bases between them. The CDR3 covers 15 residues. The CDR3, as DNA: TGTGCCAGCAGCCTCCAGCGGACCTCCTACAATGAGCAGTTCTTC. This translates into CASSLQRTSYNEQFF.

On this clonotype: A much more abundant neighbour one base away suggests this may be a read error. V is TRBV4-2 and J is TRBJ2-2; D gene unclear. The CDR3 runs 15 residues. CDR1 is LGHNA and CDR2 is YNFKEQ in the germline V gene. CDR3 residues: CANSQIGSVTGELFF. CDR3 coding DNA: TGTGCCAACAGCCAGATAGGATCGGTCACCGGGGAGCTGTTTTTT.

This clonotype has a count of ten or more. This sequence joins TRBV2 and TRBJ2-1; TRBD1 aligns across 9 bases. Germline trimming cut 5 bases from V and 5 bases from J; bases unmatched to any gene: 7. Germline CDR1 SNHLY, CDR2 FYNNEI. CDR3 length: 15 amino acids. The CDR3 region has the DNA TGTGCCAGCAGTAGGGACAGGGCATTCGACAATGAGCAGTTCTTC. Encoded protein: CASSRDRAFDNEQFF.

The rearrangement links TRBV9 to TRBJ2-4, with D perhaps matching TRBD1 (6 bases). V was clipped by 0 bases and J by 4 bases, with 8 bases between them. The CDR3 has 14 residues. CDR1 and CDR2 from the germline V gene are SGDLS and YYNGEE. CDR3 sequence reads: CASSVEDRKNIQYF. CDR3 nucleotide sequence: TGTGCCAGCAGCGTAGAGGACAGAAAAAACATTCAGTACTTC.

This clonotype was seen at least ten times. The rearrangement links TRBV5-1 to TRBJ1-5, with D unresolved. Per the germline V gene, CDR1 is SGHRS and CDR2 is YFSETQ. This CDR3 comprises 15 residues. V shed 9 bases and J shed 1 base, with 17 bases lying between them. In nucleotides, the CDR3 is TGCGCCACCGGCGGCGGATACCCAAGCAATCAGCCCCAGCATTTT. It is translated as CATGGGYPSNQPQHF.

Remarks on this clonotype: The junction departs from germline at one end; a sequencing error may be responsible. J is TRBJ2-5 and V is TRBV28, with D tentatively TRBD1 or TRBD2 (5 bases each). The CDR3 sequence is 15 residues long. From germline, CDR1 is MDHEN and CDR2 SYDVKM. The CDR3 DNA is TGTGCCTGCAGGAACCGGGACGGCAAAAAAGAGACCCAGTACTTC. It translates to CACRNRDGKKETQYF.

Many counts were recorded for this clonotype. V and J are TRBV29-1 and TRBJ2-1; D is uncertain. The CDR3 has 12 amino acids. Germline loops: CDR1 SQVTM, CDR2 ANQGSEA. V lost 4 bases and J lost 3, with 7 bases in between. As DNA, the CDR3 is TGCAGCGTTGCAAGTGGCTACAATGAGCAGTTCTTC. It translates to CSVASGYNEQFF.

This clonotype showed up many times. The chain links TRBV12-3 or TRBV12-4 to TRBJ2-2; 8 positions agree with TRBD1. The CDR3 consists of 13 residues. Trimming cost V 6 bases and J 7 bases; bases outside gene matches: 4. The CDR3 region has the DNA TGTGCCAGCAGCCCCGGACAGGGCGGGGAGCTGTTTTTT. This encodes CASSPGQGGELFF.

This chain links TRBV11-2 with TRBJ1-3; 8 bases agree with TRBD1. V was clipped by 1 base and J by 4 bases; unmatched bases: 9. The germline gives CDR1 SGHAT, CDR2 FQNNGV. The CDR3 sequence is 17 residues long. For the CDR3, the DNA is TGTGCCAGCAGCTTAGCCCCACAGGGGGTAAAGGGAAACACCATATATTTT. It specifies CASSLAPQGVKGNTIYF. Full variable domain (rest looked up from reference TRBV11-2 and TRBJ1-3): EAGVAQSPRYKIIEKRQSVAFWCNPISGHATLYWYQQILGQGPKLLIQFQNNGVVDDSQLPKDRFSAERLKGVDSTLKIQPAKLEDSAVYLCASSLAPQGVKGNTIYFGEGSWLTVV.

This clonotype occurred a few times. CDR3 sequence reads: CASSRGTPSSGELFF. In DNA form, the CDR3 reads TGTGCCAGCAGTCGAGGGACGCCTTCCTCCGGGGAGCTGTTTTTT. The chain uses TRBV6-1 and TRBJ2-2, with D perhaps given as TRBD1 or TRBD2 (5 bases each). Per the germline V gene, CDR1 is MNHNS and CDR2 is SASEGT. The V gene lost 5 bases and the J gene lost 6 bases, with 16 bases spanning the gap. The CDR3 runs 15 residues.

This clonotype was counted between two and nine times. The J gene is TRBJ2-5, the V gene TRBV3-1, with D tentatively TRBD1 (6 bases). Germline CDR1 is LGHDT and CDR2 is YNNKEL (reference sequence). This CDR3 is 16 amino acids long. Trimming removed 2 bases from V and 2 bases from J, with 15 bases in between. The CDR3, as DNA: TGTGCCAGCAGCCAAAGTAGGGGGAGAGAACAAGAGACCCAGTACTTC. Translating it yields CASSQSRGREQETQYF.

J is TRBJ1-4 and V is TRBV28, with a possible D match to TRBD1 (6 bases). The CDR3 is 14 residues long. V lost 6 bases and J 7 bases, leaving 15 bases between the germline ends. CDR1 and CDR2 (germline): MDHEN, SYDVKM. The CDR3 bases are TGTGCCAGCAGAATACGGGGGGCGGGTGAAAAACTGTTTTTT. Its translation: CASRIRGAGEKLFF.

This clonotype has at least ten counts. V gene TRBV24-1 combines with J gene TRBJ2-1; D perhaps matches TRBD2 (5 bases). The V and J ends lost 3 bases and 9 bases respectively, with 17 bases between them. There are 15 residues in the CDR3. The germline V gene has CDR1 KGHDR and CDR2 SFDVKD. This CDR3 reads CATSDPSNGEAEQFF. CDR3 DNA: TGTGCCACCAGTGATCCATCGAACGGGGAAGCTGAGCAGTTCTTC.